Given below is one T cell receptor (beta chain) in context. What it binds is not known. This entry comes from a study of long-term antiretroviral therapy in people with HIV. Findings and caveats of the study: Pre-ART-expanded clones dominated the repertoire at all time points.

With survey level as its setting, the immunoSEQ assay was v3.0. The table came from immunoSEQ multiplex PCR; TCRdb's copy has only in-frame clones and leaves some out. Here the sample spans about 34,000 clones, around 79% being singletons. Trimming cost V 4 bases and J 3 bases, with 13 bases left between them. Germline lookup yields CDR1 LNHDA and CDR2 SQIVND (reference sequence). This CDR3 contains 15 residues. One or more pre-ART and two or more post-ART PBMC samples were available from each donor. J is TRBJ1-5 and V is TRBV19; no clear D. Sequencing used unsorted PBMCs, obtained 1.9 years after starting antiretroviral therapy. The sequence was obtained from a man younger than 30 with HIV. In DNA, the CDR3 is TGTGCCAGTAGTACCCGTGTACAGTTCAATCAGCCCCAGCATTTT. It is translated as CASSTRVQFNQPQHF.